The entry below gives a single T cell receptor (beta chain) sequence along with its context. Its matching antigen is unknown. This sample is part of a study of T cell responses to AZD1222 COVID-19 vaccine. Findings of the study overall: At 160-218 and 743-854, vaccine-associated CD4 TCRs were dominant, and they spanned spike. Baseline seropositivity characterized only a handful of AZD1222 recipients.

TCRdb's table, derived via immunoSEQ multiplex PCR, lists solely in-frame clones and lacks some. The sample lists around 71,000 clones; 70% to 85% were seen once. The ends lost 1 base at V and 0 bases at J; junction bases unmatched: 2. CDR1 and CDR2 from the germline V gene are LGHNA and YSLEER. The CDR3 contains 17 residues. The receptor comes from an adult in good health. The specimen comprised peripheral blood, sampled on day 0 of AZD1222 vaccination. This chain links TRBV4-3 with TRBJ2-7, with 14 bases identical to TRBD2. DNA of the CDR3: TGCGCCAGCAGCCAAGGACTAGCGGGAGGGTCCTCCTACGAGCAGTACTTC. This sequence encodes CASSQGLAGGSSYEQYF.